The TCR beta chain under discussion was sequenced for a study of tumor and adjacent non-tumor tissue in lung cancer. In the study overall: Samples averaged roughly 4.4 million productive TCRbeta reads each.

The germline V gene has CDR1 SGHRS and CDR2 YFSETQ. The CDR3 runs to 13 residues. Trimming took off 7 bases at V and 3 bases at J, with 12 bases between the two ends. Notes on this clonotype: With a much larger clone just one base away, this may be a read error.

TCRbeta libraries were built with three rounds of nested PCR, modified from ARM-PCR. MiXCR was run by TCRdb on the multiplex PCR reads, yielding one entry per CDR3 protein. The sample lists 44,000 or so distinct CDR3 sequences, roughly two thirds occurring once. The template was RNA from unsorted bulk tissue. More than 3 cm separated this lung sample from the edge of the tumor. Source material: distant non-tumor lung tissue. The V and J genes are TRBV5-1 and TRBJ2-3, with unresolved D. The sequence derives from a woman aged 40 to 50 with non-small cell lung cancer. For the CDR3, the DNA is TGCGCCAGCGGCCAGTGGAAGACAGATACGCAGTATTTT. Protein: CASGQWKTDTQYF.